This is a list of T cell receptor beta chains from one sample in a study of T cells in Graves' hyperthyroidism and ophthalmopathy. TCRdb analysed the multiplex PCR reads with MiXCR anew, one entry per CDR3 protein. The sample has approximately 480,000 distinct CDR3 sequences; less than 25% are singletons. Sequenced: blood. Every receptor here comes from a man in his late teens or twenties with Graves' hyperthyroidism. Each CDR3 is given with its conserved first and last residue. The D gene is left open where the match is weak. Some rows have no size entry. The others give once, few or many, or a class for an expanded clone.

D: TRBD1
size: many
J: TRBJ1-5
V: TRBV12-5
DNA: TGTGCTAGTGGCGCAGGGACAGATAATCAGCCCCAGCATTTT
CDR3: CASGAGTDNQPQHF

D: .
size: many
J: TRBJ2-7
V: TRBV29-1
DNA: TGCAGCGTTGAAGATGGTAAGGGCTACGAGCAGTACTTC
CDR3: CSVEDGKGYEQYF

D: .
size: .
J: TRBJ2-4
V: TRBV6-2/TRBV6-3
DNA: TGTGCCAGCAGTTTTACGGGCGAGCATGTAGCCAAAAACATTCAGTACTTC
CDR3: CASSFTGEHVAKNIQYF

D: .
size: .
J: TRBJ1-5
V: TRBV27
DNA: TGTGCCAGCAGTCCCCGGGACGGACGGAATCAGCCCCAGCATTTT
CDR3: CASSPRDGRNQPQHF

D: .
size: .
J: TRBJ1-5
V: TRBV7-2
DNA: TGTGCCAGCAGCTTAGGAGAGGGGGGATGGCAGCCCCAGCATTTT
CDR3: CASSLGEGGWQPQHF

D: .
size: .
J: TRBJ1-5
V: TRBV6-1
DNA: TGTGCCAGCAGGGACAGCGCAGGGGATCAGCCCCAGCATTTT
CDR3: CASRDSAGDQPQHF

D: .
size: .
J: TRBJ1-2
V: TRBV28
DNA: TGTGCCAGCAGTTCCTGGCGGGTGGACGGCTACACCTTC
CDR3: CASSSWRVDGYTF

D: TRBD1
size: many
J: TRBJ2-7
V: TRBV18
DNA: TGTGCCAGCAGCCCCGGGACAGGGGGCTACGAGCAGTACTTC
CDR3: CASSPGTGGYEQYF

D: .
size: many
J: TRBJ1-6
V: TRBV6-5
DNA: TGTGCCAGCAGTAGAGACGTGGCGGTCTATAATTCACCCCTCCACTTT
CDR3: CASSRDVAVYNSPLHF

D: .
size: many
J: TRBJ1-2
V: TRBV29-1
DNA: TGCAGCGTTGAACGGGCCCCCTATGGCTACACCTTC
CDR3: CSVERAPYGYTF

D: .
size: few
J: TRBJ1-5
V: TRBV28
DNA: TGTGCCAGCAGTTTATTCCTGGGCAATCAGCCCCAGCATTTT
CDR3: CASSLFLGNQPQHF

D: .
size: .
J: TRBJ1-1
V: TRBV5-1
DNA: TGCGCCAGCAGCTTGATCCCAGTTACGGGTGGTGAAGCTTTCTTT
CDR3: CASSLIPVTGGEAFF

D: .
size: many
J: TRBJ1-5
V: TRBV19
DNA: TGTGCCAGTAGTATAGGAACCTATAGCAATCAGCCCCAGCATTTT
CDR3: CASSIGTYSNQPQHF

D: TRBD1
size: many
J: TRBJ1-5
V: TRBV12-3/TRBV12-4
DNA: TGTGCCAGCAGCCTCCGACAGGGTGATCAGCCCCAGCATTTT
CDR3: CASSLRQGDQPQHF

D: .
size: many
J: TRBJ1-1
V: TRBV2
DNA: TGTGCCAGCAGGGTCCAACAGGGTCTGCCTGAAGCTTTCTTT
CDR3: CASRVQQGLPEAFF

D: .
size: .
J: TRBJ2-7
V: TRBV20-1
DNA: TGCAGTGCCTGGGAACAGGACTCATACGAGCAGTACTTC
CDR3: CSAWEQDSYEQYF

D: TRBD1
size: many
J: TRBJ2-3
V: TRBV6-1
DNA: TGTGCCAGCAGTCCTGGGACAGCCACAGATACGCAGTATTTT
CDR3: CASSPGTATDTQYF

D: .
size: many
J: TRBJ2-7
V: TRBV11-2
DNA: TGTGCCAGCAGCTTGGCCGCGGGGACTTCCTACGAGCAGTACTTC
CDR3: CASSLAAGTSYEQYF

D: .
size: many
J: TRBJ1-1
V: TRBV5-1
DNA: TGCGCCAGCAGCTTGGCAGGGATGAACACTGAAGCTTTCTTT
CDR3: CASSLAGMNTEAFF

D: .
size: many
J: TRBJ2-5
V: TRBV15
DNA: TGTGCCACCAGCAGAGACGCTGGAGCTCAAGAGACCCAGTACTTC
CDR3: CATSRDAGAQETQYF

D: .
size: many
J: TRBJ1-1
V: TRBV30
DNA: TGTGCCTGGAGGATGGGGGGGGCGGACACTGAAGCTTTCTTT
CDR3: CAWRMGGADTEAFF

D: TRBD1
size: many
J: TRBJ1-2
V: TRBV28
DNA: TGTGCCAGCCGCCAGGGGGACTATGGCTACACCTTC
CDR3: CASRQGDYGYTF

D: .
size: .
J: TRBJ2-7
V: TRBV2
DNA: TGTGCCAGCAGTGTTGGTAAGACCTACGAGCAGTACTTC
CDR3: CASSVGKTYEQYF

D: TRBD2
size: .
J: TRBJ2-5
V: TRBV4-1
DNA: TGCGCCAGCAGCCCTGGGGGGAGCGGGGGCCTCCTATCAGAGACCCAGTACTTC
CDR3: CASSPGGSGGLLSETQYF

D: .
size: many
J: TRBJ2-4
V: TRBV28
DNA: TGTGCCAGCAGTTTCGGGGTAGGGGCCAAAAACATTCAGTACTTC
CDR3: CASSFGVGAKNIQYF

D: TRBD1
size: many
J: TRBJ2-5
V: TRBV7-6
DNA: TGTGCCAGCAGCGTGACAGGGGATGAGGGGGAGACCCAGTACTTC
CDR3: CASSVTGDEGETQYF

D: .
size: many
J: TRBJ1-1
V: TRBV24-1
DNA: TGTGCCATCTACACTGAAGCTTTCTTT
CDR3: CAIYTEAFF

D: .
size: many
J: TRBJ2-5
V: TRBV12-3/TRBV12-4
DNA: TGTGCCAGCAGTCCAACAGGGATGGGCGAGACCCAGTACTTC
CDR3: CASSPTGMGETQYF

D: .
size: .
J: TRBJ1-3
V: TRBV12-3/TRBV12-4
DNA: TGTGCCAGCTGTGCGTCCGCCGGAAACACCATATATTTT
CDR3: CASCASAGNTIYF

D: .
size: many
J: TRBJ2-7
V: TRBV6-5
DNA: TGTGCCAGCAGTTACTCGCGCCTGTCCTACGAGCAGTACTTC
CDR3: CASSYSRLSYEQYF

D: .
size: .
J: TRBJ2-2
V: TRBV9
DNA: TGTGCCAGCAGCGTAGCGCCTAGCGCGAACACCGGGGAGCTGTTTTTT
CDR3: CASSVAPSANTGELFF

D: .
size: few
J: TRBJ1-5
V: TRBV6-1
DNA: TGTGCCAGCAGCGCCCGGGGGAGGGAGGAGCCCCAGCATTTT
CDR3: CASSARGREEPQHF

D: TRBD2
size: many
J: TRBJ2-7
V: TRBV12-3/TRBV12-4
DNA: TGTGCCAGCAGCCCCGGGACTAGCGGATCCTACGAGCAGTACTTC
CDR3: CASSPGTSGSYEQYF

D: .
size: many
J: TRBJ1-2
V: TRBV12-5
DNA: TGTGCTAGTGGTTTGGTACAGGGTGGGGGCTACACCTTC
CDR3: CASGLVQGGGYTF

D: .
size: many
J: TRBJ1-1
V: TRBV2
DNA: TGTGCCAGCAGTTACGACACTGAAGCTTTCTTT
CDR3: CASSYDTEAFF